These T cell receptor beta chains were read from a single sample in a study of control samples from healthy donors and cancer patients. Assay used: immunoSEQ multiplex PCR; TCRdb lists only in-frame clones, some missing. The sample shows approximately 70,000 clones, about 80% of them seen only once. Sequenced sample: blood. The source is a middle-aged man in good health. CDR3s include the opening cysteine and the closing phenylalanine or tryptophan. Size tells how often a clone was seen (once, few, many) or the class of an expanded clone, and some rows leave it out.

abundance | j_gene | v_gene | CDR3aa
- | TRBJ2-7 | TRBV30 | CAWSVSGGSYEQYF
- | TRBJ2-3 | TRBV7-9 | CASSLWGDTQYF
- | TRBJ1-4 | TRBV7-2 | CASSSTGSNEKLFF
- | TRBJ2-5 | TRBV7-9 | CASSSRRGILQETQYF
- | TRBJ2-5 | TRBV5-1 | CASGSSGQAEETQYF
- | TRBJ1-5 | TRBV5-5 | CASSLGQLNQPQHF
few | TRBJ2-7 | TRBV4-3 | CASSQERQGREQYF
- | TRBJ1-1 | TRBV2 | CASSELHSAFF
- | TRBJ1-1 | TRBV6-5 | CASRSSGDTEAFF
- | TRBJ1-1 | TRBV25-1 | CASAEGMNTEAFF
- | TRBJ2-2 | TRBV25-1 | CASSDLVTDTGELFF
- | TRBJ2-7 | TRBV6-5 | CASSPSLGGAEQYF
- | TRBJ2-3 | TRBV6-1 | CASSVMGYAGRESTDTQYF
once | TRBJ2-2 | TRBV29-1 | CAAANTGELFF
- | TRBJ2-7 | TRBV6-2/TRBV6-3 | CASSSHSGTGPNEQYF
- | TRBJ2-5 | TRBV7-2 | CASSSLGQTQYF